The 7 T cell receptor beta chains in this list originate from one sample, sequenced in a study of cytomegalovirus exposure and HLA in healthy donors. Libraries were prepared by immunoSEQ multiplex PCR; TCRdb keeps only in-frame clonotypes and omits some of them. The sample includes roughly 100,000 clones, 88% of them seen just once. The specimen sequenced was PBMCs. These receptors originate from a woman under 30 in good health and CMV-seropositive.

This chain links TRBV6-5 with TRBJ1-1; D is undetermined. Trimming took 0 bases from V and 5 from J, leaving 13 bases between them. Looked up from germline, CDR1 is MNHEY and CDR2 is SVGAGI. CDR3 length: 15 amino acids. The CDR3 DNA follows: TGTGCCAGCAGTTACTCGAAAGTCGGAGGAACTGAAGCTTTCTTT. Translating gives CASSYSKVGGTEAFF.

This chain's CDR3 is CASSHLRDSRGELFF. DNA for the CDR3: TGCGCCAGCAGCCACCTCCGGGATTCAAGAGGGGAGCTGTTTTTT. The chain combines TRBV4-3 with TRBJ2-2; TRBD2 might be the D (5 bases). The V end lost 3 bases, the J end lost 8 bases, and 16 bases lay between the germline ends. The CDR3 loop spans 15 amino acids. CDR1 is LGHNA, CDR2 YSLEER, per germline.

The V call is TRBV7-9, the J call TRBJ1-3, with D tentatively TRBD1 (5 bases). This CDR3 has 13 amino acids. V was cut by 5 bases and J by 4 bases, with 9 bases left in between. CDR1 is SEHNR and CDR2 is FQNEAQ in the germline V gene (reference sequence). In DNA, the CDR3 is TGTGCCAGCAGCCCCAGGGAAGGAAACACCATATATTTT. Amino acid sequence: CASSPREGNTIYF.

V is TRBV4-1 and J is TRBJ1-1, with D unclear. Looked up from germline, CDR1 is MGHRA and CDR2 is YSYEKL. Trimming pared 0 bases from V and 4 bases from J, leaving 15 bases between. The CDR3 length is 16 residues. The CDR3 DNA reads TGCGCCAGCAGCCAAGAGCGTGTTGTGGAGACCACTGAAGCTTTCTTT. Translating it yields CASSQERVVETTEAFF.

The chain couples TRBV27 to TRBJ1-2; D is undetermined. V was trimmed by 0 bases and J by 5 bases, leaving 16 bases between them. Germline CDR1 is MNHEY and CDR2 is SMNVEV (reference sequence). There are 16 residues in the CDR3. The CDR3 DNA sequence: TGTGCCAGCAGTTTATCGCCCCTTGGAGGGTGGTATGGCTACACCTTC. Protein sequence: CASSLSPLGGWYGYTF.

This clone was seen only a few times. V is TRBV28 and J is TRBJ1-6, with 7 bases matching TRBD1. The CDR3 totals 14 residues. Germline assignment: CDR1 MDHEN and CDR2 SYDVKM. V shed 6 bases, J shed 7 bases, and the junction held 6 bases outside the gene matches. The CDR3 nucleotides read TGTGCCAGCAGCTCGGGACAGAGGAATTCACCCCTCCACTTT. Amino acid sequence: CASSSGQRNSPLHF.

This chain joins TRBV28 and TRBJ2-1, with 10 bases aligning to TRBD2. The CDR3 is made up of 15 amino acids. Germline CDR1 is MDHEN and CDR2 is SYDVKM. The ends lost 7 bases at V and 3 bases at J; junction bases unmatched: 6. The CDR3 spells CASTQPSGGYNEQFF. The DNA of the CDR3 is TGTGCCAGCACCCAACCTAGCGGGGGCTACAATGAGCAGTTCTTC.